A selection of T cell receptor beta chains follows, all from one sample in a study of T-cell memory formation after mild COVID-19. TCRdb reanalysed the 5' RACE reads using MiXCR and keeps one entry per CDR3 protein. The data show fewer than 350,000 distinct CDR3 sequences, 18% seen once. The sequenced sample was PBMCs or a T cell subset sorted from them (not recorded which). The source is a young man who had mild COVID-19 (a few samples of this study predate the infection). Cell type and time point are not known. Each CDR3 is given with its conserved first and last residue. Each record gives: clone size, V gene, J gene, D gene, CDR3 protein, CDR3 DNA. D genes are given only for firm matches. Rows give clone size only sometimes, using once, few, many, or a class for an expanded clone.

NA	TRBV20-1	TRBJ2-1	NA	CSEAPRSYNEQFF	TGCAGTGAAGCTCCGCGGTCCTACAATGAGCAGTTCTTC
few	TRBV6-5	TRBJ1-2	NA	CASRSGTGGYGYTF	TGTGCCAGCAGATCCGGCACGGGGGGCTATGGCTACACCTTC
few	TRBV18	TRBJ2-3	NA	CASSKANQRAGDTQYF	TGTGCCAGCTCAAAGGCTAATCAGCGAGCCGGGGATACGCAGTATTTT
once	TRBV27	TRBJ1-1	NA	CASSLEGPYTEAFF	TGTGCCAGCAGTTTAGAGGGACCTTACACTGAAGCTTTCTTT
NA	TRBV10-3	TRBJ1-5	NA	CAISDPRLGTQPQHF	TGTGCCATCAGTGACCCCCGACTCGGTACTCAGCCCCAGCATTTT
NA	TRBV7-8	TRBJ1-4	TRBD1	CASSLHRGDEKLFF	TGTGCCAGCAGCTTACACAGGGGGGATGAAAAACTGTTTTTT
few	TRBV6-5	TRBJ1-2	NA	CASSYLGGVRRNYGYTF	TGTGCCAGCAGTTACCTCGGAGGGGTCAGGAGGAACTATGGCTACACCTTC
few	TRBV6-5	TRBJ2-7	NA	CASTKPGTYEQYF	TGTGCCAGCACCAAGCCAGGAACCTACGAGCAGTACTTC
NA	TRBV12-3/TRBV12-4	TRBJ2-3	NA	CASSLRGRVLTDTQYF	TGTGCCAGCAGTTTAAGAGGACGGGTATTAACAGATACGCAGTATTTT
once	TRBV24-1	TRBJ2-5	TRBD1	CAIGTAQETQYF	TGTGCCATTGGGACAGCCCAAGAGACCCAGTACTTC
many	TRBV5-1	TRBJ2-3	NA	CASSLMEGASTDTQYF	TGCGCCAGCAGCTTGATGGAGGGGGCCAGCACAGATACGCAGTATTTT
few	TRBV12-3/TRBV12-4	TRBJ1-4	NA	CASSHIGGGEKLFF	TGTGCCAGCAGCCACATCGGGGGGGGTGAAAAACTGTTTTTT
NA	TRBV5-5	TRBJ2-3	TRBD2	CASSSPLQRAGGRDTQYF	TGTGCCAGCAGCTCCCCACTGCAGCGAGCGGGGGGGAGAGATACGCAGTATTTT
NA	TRBV6-5	TRBJ2-7	TRBD1	CASRSGTAIYEQYF	TGTGCCAGCAGGTCCGGGACAGCTATATACGAGCAGTACTTC
NA	TRBV20-1	TRBJ1-2	NA	CSARKEVNYGYTF	TGCAGTGCTAGAAAAGAGGTTAACTATGGCTACACCTTC
many	TRBV7-2	TRBJ1-3	NA	CASSIVGGAGNTIYF	TGTGCCAGCAGCATTGTCGGGGGGGCTGGAAACACCATATATTTT
NA	TRBV7-2	TRBJ2-5	NA	CASSQGRDQETQYF	TGTGCCAGCAGTCAAGGACGGGACCAAGAGACCCAGTACTTC
few	TRBV10-1	TRBJ2-1	TRBD2	CASSATSEGENEQFF	TGCGCCAGCAGCGCGACTAGCGAGGGGGAAAATGAGCAGTTCTTC
NA	TRBV3-1	TRBJ1-1	TRBD1	CASSSGTGDIFEAFF	TGTGCCAGCAGCTCGGGTACAGGGGACATCTTTGAAGCTTTCTTT
many	TRBV5-1	TRBJ2-3	NA	CASKEGDTQYF	TGCGCCAGCAAGGAAGGAGATACGCAGTATTTT